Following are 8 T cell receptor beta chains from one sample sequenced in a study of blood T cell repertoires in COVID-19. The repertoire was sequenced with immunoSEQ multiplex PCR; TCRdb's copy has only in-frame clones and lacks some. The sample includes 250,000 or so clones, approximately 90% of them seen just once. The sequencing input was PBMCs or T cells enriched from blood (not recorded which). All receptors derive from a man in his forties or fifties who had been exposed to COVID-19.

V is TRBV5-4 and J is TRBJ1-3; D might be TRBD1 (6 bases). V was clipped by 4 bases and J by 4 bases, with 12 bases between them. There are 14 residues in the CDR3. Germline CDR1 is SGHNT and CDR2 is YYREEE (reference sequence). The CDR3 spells CASSTQGFGNTIYF. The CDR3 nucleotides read TGTGCCAGCAGCACGCAGGGGTTCGGAAACACCATATATTTT.

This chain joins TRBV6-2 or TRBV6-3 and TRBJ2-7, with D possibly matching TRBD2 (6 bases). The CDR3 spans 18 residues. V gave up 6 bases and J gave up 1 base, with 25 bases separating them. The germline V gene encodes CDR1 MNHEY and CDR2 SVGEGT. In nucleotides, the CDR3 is TGTGCCAGCAGCAAAAGTTTCGTGTTCAGCGGGCAGTCCTACGAGCAGTACTTC. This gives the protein CASSKSFVFSGQSYEQYF.

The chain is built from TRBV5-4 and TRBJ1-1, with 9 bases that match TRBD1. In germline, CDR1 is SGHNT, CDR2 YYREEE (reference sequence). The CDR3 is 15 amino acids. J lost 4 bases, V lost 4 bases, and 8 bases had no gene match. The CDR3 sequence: CASSVQGAGLTEAFF. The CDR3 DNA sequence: TGTGCCAGCAGCGTACAGGGGGCCGGGCTCACTGAAGCTTTCTTT.

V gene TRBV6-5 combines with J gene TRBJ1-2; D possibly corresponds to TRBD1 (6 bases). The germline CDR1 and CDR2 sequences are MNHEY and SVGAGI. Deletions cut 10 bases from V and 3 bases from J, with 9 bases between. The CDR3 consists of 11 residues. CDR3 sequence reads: CATTGYYGYTF. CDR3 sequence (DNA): TGTGCCACCACAGGGTACTATGGCTACACCTTC.

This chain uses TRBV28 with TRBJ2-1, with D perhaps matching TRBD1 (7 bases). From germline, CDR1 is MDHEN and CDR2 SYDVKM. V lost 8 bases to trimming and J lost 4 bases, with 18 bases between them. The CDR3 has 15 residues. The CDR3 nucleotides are TGTGCCAGCTACTCACAGGAGGGACAGTACAATGAGCAGTTCTTC. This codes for CASYSQEGQYNEQFF.

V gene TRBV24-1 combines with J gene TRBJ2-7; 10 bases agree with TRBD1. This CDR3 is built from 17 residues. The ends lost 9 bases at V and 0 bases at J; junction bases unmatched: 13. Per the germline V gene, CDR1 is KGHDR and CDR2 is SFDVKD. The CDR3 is CATARPGQGIGSYEQYF. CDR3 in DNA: TGTGCCACCGCCCGACCGGGACAGGGGATCGGCTCCTACGAGCAGTACTTC.

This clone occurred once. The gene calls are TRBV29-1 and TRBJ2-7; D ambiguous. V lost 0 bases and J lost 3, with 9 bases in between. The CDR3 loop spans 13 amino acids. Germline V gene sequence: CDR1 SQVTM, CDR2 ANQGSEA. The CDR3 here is CSVEDLQNYEQYF. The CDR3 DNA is TGCAGCGTTGAAGATCTTCAGAACTACGAGCAGTACTTC.

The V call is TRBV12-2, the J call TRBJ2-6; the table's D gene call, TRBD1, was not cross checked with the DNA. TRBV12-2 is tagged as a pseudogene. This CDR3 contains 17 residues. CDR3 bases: TGTGCAAGTCGCTTCTACCGGGACAGGGCTGGGGCCAACGTCCTGACTTTC. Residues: CASRFYRDRAGANVLTF.